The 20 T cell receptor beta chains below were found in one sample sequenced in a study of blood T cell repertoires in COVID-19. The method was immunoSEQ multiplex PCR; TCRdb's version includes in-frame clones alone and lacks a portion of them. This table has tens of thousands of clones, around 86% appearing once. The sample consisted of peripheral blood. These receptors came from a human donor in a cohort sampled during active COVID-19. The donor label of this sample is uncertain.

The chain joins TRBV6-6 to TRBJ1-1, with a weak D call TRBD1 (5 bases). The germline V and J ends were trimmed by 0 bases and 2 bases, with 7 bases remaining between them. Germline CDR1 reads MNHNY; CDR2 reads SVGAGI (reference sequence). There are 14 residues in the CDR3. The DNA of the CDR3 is TGTGCCAGCAGTTACTCGGGGGGTAACACTGAAGCTTTCTTT. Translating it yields CASSYSGGNTEAFF.

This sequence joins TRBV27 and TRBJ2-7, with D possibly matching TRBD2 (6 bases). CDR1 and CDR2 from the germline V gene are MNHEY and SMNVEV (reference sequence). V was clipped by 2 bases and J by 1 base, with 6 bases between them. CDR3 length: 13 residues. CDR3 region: CASSLRESYEQYF. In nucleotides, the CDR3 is TGTGCCAGCAGTTTACGGGAGTCCTACGAGCAGTACTTC.

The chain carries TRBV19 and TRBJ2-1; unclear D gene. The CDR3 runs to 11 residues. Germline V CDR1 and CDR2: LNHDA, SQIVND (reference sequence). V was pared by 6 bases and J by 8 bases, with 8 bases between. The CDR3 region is CASSLQYEQFF. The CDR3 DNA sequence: TGTGCCAGTAGCCTTCAGTATGAGCAGTTCTTC.

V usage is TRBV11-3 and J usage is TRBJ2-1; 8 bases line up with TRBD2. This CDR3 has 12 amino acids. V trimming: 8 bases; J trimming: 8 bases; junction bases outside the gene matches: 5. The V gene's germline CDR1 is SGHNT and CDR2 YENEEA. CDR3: CASGTRTYEQFF. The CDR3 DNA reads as TGTGCCAGCGGGACTAGGACATATGAGCAGTTCTTC.

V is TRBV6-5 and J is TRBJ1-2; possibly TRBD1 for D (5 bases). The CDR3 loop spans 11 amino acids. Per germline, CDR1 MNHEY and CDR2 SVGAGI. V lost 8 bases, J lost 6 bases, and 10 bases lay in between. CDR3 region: CASGGTDGYTF. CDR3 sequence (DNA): TGTGCCAGCGGGGGGACGGATGGCTACACCTTC.

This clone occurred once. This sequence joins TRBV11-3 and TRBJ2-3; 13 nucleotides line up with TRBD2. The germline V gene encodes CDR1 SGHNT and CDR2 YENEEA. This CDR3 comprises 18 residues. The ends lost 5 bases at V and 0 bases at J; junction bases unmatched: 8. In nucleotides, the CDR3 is TGTGCCAGCAGCCTGGGACTAGCGGGACTCTCTAGCACAGATACGCAGTATTTT. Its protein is CASSLGLAGLSSTDTQYF.

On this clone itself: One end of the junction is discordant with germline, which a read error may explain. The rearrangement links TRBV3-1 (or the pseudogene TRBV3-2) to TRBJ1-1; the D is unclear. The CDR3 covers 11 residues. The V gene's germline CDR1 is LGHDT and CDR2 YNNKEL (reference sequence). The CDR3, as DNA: TGTGCCAGCAGCCAAGCCCCGACTGTTGTCTTT. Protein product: CASSQAPTVVF.

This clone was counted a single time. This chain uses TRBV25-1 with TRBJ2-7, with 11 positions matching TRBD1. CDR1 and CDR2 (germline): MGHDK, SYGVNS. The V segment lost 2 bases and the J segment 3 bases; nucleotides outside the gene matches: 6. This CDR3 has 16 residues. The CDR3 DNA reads TGTGCCAGCAGTGAACCCACGGACAGGGGGCTCTACGAGCAGTACTTC. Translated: CASSEPTDRGLYEQYF.

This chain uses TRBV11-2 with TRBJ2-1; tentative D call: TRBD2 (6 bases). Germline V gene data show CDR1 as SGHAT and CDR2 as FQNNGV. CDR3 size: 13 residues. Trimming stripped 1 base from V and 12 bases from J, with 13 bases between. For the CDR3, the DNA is TGTGCCAGCAGCTTAGTGGAGGGTTACGGGCAGTTCTTC. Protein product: CASSLVEGYGQFF.

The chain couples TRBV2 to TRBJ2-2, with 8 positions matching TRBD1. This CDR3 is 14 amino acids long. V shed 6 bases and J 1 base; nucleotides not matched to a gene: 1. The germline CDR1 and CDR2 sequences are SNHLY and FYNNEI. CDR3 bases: TGTGCCAGCAGGACAGGGGTGAACACCGGGGAGCTGTTTTTT. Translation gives CASRTGVNTGELFF.

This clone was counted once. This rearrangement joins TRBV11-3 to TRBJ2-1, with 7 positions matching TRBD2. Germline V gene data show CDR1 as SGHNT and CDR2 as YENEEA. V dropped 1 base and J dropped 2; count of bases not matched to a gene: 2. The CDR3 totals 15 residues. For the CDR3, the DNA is TGTGCCAGCAGCTTAGGCGGGAGCGCCTACAATGAGCAGTTCTTC. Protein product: CASSLGGSAYNEQFF.

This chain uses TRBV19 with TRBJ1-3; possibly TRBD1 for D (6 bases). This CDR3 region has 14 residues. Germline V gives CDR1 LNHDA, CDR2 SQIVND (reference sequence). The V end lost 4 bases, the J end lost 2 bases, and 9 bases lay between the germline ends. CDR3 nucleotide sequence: TGTGCCAGTAGTAACAGGGCACCTGGAAACACCATATATTTT. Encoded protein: CASSNRAPGNTIYF.

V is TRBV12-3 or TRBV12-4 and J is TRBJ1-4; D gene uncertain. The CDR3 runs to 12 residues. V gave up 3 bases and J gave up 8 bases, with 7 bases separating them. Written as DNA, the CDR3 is TGTGCCAGCAGTTTGAACTCCGAAAAACTGTTTTTT. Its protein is CASSLNSEKLFF.

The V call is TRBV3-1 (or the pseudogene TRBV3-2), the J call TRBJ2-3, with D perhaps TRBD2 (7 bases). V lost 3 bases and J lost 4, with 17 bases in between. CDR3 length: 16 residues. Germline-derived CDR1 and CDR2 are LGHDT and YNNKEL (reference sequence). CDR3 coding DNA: TGTGCCAGCAGCCACCTTACAGGGAGGGCAGCAGATACGCAGTATTTT. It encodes CASSHLTGRAADTQYF.

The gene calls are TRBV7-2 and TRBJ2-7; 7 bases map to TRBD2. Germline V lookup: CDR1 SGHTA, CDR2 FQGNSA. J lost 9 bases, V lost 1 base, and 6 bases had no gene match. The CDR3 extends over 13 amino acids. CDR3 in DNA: TGTGCCAGCAGCTTAGAATCGGGGGGTTGGCAGTACTTC. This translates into CASSLESGGWQYF.

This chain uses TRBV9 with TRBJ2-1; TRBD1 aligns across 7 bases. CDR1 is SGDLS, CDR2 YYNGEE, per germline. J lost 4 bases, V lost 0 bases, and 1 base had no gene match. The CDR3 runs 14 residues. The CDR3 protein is CASSVGDRYNEQFF. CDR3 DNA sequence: TGTGCCAGCAGCGTAGGGGACAGATACAATGAGCAGTTCTTC.

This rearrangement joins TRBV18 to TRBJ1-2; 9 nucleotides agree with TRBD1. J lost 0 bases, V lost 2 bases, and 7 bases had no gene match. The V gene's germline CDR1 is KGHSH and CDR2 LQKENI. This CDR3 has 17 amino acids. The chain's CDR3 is CASSPSTGGTANYGYTF. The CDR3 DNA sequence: TGTGCCAGCTCACCATCGACAGGGGGGACGGCTAACTATGGCTACACCTTC.

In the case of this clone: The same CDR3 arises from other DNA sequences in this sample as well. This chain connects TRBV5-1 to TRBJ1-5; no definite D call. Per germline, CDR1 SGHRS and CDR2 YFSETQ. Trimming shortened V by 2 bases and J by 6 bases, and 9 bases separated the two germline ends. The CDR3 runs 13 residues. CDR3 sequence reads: CASSLSGSQPQHF. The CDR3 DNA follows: TGCGCCAGCAGCTTATCGGGTAGTCAGCCCCAGCATTTT.

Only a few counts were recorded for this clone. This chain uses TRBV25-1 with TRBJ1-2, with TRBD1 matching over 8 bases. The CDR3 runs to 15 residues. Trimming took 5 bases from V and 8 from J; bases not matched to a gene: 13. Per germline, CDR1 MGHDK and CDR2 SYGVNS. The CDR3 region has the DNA TGTGCCAGCAGTAGAACAGGGGGTAGTCTGGAGGGCTACACCTTC. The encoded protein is CASSRTGGSLEGYTF.

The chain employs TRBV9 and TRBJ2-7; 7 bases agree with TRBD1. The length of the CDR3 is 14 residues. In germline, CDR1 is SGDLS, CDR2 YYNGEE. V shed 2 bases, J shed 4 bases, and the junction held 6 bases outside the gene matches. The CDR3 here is CASSVGTAIYEQYF. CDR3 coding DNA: TGTGCCAGCAGCGTGGGGACAGCTATTTACGAGCAGTACTTC.